The text below deals with one T cell receptor (beta chain). Its target is not known. Rectal tissue came from one to two pinch biopsies taken at colonoscopy. These data originate in a study of pediatric ulcerative colitis. V was shortened by 5 bases and J by 1 base, with 11 bases between the two germline ends. CDR1 and CDR2 (germline): SGHVS, FNYEAQ. The length of the CDR3 is 14 residues. Sequencing was at survey level. Produced via immunoSEQ multiplex PCR; TCRdb's table is partial and in-frame only. The repertoire holds tens of thousands of clones, with about three quarters as singletons. General study findings and limits: Substantially fewer templates came from a couple of patients' blood samples. Ulcerative colitis patients shared more blood-rectal clones than controls.

Sequenced: gut tissue. The receptor comes from a boy younger than 18 with moderate ulcerative colitis. V is TRBV7-6 and J is TRBJ1-1; D unresolved. CDR3 loop: CASSHLMRNTEAFF. DNA for the CDR3: TGTGCCAGCAGCCATCTTATGAGGAACACTGAAGCTTTCTTT.